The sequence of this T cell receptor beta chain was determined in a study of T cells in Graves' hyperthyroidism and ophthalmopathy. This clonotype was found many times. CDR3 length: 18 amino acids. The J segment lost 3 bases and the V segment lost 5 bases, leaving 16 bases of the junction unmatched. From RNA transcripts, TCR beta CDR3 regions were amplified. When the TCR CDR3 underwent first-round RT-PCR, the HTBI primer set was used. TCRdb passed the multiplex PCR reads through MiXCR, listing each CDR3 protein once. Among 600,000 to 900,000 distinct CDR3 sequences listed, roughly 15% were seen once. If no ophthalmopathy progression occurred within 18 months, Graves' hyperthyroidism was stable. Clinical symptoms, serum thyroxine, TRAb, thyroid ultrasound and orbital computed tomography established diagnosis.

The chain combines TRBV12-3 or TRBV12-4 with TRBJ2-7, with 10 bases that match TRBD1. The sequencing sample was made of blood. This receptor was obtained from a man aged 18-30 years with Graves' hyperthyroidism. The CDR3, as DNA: TGTGCCAGCAGTCCCCTGCCGGGACAGGGGCCTGACGGCTACGAGCAGTACTTC. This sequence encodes CASSPLPGQGPDGYEQYF.